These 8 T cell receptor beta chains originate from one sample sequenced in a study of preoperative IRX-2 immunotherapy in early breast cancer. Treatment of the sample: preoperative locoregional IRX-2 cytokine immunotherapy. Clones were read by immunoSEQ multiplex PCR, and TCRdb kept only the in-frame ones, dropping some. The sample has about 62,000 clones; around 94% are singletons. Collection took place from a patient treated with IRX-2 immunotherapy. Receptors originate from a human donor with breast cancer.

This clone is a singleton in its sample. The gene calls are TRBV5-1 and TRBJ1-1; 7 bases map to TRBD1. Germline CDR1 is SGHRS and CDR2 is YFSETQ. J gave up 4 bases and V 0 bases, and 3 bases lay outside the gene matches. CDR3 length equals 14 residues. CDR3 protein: CASSLGQGGTEAFF. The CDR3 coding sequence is TGCGCCAGCAGCTTGGGACAGGGCGGCACTGAAGCTTTCTTT.

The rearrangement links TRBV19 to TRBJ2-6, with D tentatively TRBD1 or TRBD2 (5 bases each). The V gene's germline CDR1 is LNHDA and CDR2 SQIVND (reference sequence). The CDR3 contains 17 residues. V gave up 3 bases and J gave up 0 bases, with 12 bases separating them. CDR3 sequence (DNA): TGTGCCAGTAGTATGGGGGACGGGGCCTCTGGGGCCAACGTCCTGACTTTC. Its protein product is CASSMGDGASGANVLTF.

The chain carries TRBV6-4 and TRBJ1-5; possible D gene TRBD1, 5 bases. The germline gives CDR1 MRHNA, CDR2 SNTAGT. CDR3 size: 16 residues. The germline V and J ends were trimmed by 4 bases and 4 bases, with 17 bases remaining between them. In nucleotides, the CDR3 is TGTGCCAGCAGTGGGTCTTATTGGGGGGTGAATCAGCCCCAGCATTTT. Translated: CASSGSYWGVNQPQHF.

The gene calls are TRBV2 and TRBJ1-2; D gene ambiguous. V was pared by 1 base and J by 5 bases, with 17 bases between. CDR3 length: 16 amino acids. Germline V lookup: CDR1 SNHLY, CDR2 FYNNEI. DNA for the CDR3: TGTGCCAGCAGTGAAGTTGGGCGTCCCGACTTTTATGGCTACACCTTC. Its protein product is CASSEVGRPDFYGYTF.

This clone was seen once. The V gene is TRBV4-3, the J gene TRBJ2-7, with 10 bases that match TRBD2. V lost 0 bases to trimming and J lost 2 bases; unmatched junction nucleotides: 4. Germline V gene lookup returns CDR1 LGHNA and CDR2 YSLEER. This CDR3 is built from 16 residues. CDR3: CASSQDPGTSAYEQYF. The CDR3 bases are TGCGCCAGCAGCCAAGATCCGGGGACTAGCGCCTACGAGCAGTACTTC.

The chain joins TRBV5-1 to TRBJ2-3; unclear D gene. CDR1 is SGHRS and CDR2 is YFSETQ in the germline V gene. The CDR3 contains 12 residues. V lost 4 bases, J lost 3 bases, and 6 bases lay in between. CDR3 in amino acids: CASSDGTDTQYF. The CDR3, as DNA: TGCGCCAGCAGCGACGGGACAGATACGCAGTATTTT.

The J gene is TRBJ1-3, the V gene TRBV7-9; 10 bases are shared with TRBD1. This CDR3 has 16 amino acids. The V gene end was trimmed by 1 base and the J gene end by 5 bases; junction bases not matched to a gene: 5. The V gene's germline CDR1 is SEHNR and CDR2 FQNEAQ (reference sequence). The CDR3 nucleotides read TGTGCCAGCAGCTTAGTCCGGACAGGGGGGCGAAACACCATATATTTT. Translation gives CASSLVRTGGRNTIYF.

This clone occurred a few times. In DNA form, the CDR3 reads TGCGCCAGCAGCCCTCAGGGGGCCTCTGGGGCCAACGTCCTGACTTTC. This gives the protein CASSPQGASGANVLTF. The chain uses TRBV5-1 and TRBJ2-6; 8 nucleotides line up with TRBD1. With 4 bases clipped from V and 0 bases from J, the junction kept 3 bases outside the gene matches. The CDR3 loop spans 16 amino acids. Germline V lookup: CDR1 SGHRS, CDR2 YFSETQ.